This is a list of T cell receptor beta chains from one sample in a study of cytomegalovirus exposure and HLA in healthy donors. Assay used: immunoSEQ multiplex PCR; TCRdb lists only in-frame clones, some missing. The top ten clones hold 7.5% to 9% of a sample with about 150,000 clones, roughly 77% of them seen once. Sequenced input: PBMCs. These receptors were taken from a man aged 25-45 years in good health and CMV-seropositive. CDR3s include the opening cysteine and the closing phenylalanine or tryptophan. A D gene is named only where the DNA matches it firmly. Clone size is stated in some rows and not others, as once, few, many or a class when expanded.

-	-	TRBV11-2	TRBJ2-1	TGTGCCAGCAGCCCCTCAGTTCTTTCCTACAATGAGCAGTTCTTC	CASSPSVLSYNEQFF
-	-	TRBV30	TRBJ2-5	TGTGCCTGGAGTGTACTAGATGGGACCCAGTACTTC	CAWSVLDGTQYF
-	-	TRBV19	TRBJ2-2	TGTGCCAGTAGTATAAAGACAGGTAGTACCGGGGAGCTGTTTTTT	CASSIKTGSTGELFF
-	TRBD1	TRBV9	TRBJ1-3	TGTGCCAGCAGCGTAGATGGAGGGGACAGCTCTGGAAACACCATATATTTT	CASSVDGGDSSGNTIYF
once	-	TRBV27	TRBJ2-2	TGTGCCAGCAGGTCACAGAGGAACACCGGGGAGCTGTTTTTT	CASRSQRNTGELFF
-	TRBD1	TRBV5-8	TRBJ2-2	TGTGCCAGCAGCTTTTACAGGGGGAAGGGCGGGGAGCTGTTTTTT	CASSFYRGKGGELFF
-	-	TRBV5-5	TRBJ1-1	TGTGCCAGCAGTTCGGGACAAAACACTGAAGCTTTCTTT	CASSSGQNTEAFF
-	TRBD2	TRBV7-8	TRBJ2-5	TGTGCCAGCAGCTTTAGCGGGGGGACCACAGAGACCCAGTACTTC	CASSFSGGTTETQYF
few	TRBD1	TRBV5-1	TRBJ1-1	TGCGCCAGCAGCTTGGAACAGGGGATAGAAGCTTTCTTT	CASSLEQGIEAFF
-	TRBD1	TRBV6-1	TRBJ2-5	TGTGCCAGCAGTGCCTTCCACAGGGGGAGTGAAGAGACCCAGTACTTC	CASSAFHRGSEETQYF
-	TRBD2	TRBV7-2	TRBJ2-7	TGTGCCAGCAGCCGTAGCGGGGGGGGCGCCTACGAGCAGTACTTC	CASSRSGGGAYEQYF
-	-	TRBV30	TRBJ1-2	TGTGCCTGGAGTGTAGGCAGGGTTTATGGCTACACCTTC	CAWSVGRVYGYTF
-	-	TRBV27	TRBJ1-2	TGTGCCAGCAGTTTATACGGGGATGGCTACACCTTC	CASSLYGDGYTF
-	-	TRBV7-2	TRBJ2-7	TGTGCCAGCAGCTTAGGAGCCCGCTACGAGCAGTACTTC	CASSLGARYEQYF
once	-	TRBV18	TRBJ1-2	TGTGCCAGCTCACCTCCCGCGGCCCAGGGAAGTATCTATGGCTACACCTTC	CASSPPAAQGSIYGYTF
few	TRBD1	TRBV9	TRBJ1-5	TGTGCCAGCAGCGTCGGACAGGACAATCAGCCCCAGCATTTT	CASSVGQDNQPQHF
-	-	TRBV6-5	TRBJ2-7	TGTGCCAGCAGCCCTGCGGGGGCCGAGCAGTACTTC	CASSPAGAEQYF
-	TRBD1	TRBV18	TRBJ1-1	TGTGCCAGCTCACCACCGTCAGGGGGCAGAACTGAAGCTTTCTTT	CASSPPSGGRTEAFF
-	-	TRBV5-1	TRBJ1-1	TGCGCCAGCAGCCCGCAAGCGCAGGGTTGGACTGAAGCTTTCTTT	CASSPQAQGWTEAFF
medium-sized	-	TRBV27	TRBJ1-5	TGTGCCAGCAGTTTATCACTAAATCAGCCCCAGCATTTT	CASSLSLNQPQHF
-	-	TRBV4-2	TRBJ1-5	TGTGCCAGCAGCCAAGGAGAGGGTGGCAATCAGCCCCAGCATTTT	CASSQGEGGNQPQHF
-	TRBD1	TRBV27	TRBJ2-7	TGTGCCAGCAGTTTTGGGGGACAGGGGAGGTACGAGCAGTACTTC	CASSFGGQGRYEQYF
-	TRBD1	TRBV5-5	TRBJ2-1	TGTGCCAGCAGCCAATTTCCGGGACAGATTTTCTACAATGAGCAGTTCTTC	CASSQFPGQIFYNEQFF
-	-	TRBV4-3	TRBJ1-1	TGCGCCAGCAGCCAAGAGGGGGGGAGTTGGACTGAAGCTTTCTTT	CASSQEGGSWTEAFF
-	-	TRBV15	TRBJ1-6	TGTGCCACCAGCAGGGGGGGAACAAATTCACCCCTCCACTTT	CATSRGGTNSPLHF
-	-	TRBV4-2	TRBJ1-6	TGTGCCAGCAGCCAAGGACAGTCCTATAATTCACCCCTCCACTTT	CASSQGQSYNSPLHF
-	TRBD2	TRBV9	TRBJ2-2	TGTGCCAGCAGCGAGACTAGCGTGACCGGGGAGCTGTTTTTT	CASSETSVTGELFF
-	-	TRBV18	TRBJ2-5	TGTGCCAGCTCACCAGGACTCTCGGAGACCCAGTACTTC	CASSPGLSETQYF
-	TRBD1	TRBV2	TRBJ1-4	TGTGCCAGCGGGAGACAGGGAGGAGAAAAACTGTTTTTT	CASGRQGGEKLFF
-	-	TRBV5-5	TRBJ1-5	TGTGCCAGCAGCTTGGGCGACACTAGCAATCAGCCCCAGCATTTT	CASSLGDTSNQPQHF
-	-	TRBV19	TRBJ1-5	TGTGCCAGTAGCCATCGACAGGCGGGCAACAATCAGCCCCAGCATTTT	CASSHRQAGNNQPQHF
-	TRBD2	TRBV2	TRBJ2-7	TGTGCCAGCAGTGCCCCGGGACTAGCGGGACCAAGCTCCTACGAGCAGTACTTC	CASSAPGLAGPSSYEQYF
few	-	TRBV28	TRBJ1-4	TGTGCCAGCAGTTTGTCGCAGGGGCACGTTGAAAAACTGTTTTTT	CASSLSQGHVEKLFF
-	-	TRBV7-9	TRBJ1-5	TGTGCCAGCAGCTTTGGCGGCCAGCCCCAGCATTTT	CASSFGGQPQHF
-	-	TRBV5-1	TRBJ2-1	TGCGCCAGCAGCTTGGGGGGGCCCAGGGGCAATGAGCAGTTCTTC	CASSLGGPRGNEQFF
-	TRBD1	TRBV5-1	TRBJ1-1	TGCGCCAGCAGCTTTGGACAGGGAAACACTGAAGCTTTCTTT	CASSFGQGNTEAFF
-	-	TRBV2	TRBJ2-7	TGTGCCAGCAGTGCCCTCTACGAGCAGTACTTC	CASSALYEQYF
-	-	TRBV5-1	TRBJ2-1	TGCGCCAGCAGCTTGGTTGAGGGATACAATGAGCAGTTCTTC	CASSLVEGYNEQFF
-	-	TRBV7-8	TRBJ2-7	TGTGCCAGCAGCTTAGGGTTCTCCTACGAGCAGTACTTC	CASSLGFSYEQYF
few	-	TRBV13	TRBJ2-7	TGTGCCAGCAGCTCCCAGGGCGACGAGCAGTACTTC	CASSSQGDEQYF
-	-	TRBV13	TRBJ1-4	TGTGCCAGCAGCTTAGGTCAGAAAAATGAAAAACTGTTTTTT	CASSLGQKNEKLFF
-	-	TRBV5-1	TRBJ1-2	TGCGCCAGCAGCCCCCGGACAGCCCAAATCTATGGCTACACCTTC	CASSPRTAQIYGYTF
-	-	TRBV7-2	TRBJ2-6	TGTGCCAGCAGCTTAGCGGCAGGGCTCGGGGCCAACGTCCTGACTTTC	CASSLAAGLGANVLTF
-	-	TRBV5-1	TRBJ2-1	TGCGCCAGCAGCTTGGTGGAACCCGGGTATGAGCAGTTCTTC	CASSLVEPGYEQFF
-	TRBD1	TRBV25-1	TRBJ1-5	TGTGCCAGCAGTGAGACAGGGTTAAATCAGCCCCAGCATTTT	CASSETGLNQPQHF
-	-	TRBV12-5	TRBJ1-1	TGTGCTAGTGGTTTGACCTATCCTGAAGCTTTCTTT	CASGLTYPEAFF